These 7 T cell receptor beta chains originate from one sample sequenced in a study of HIV-infected patients and healthy controls (dated by TCRdb to the mid-2010s). The library relied on 5' RACE. TCRdb names Illumina MiSeq as the instrument used. SuperScript III was used to reverse transcribe 500 ng RNA with primers targeting the alpha and beta constant regions. Separate alpha and beta chain libraries were generated by chain-specific third strand synthesis with multiplexing indices. TCRdb reprocessing: public reads trimmed at Q25 with fastp, clones called with MiXCR, in-frame beta chains kept. Every distinct CDR3 protein forms one entry, paired with its most common genes and DNA. The sample table lists tens of thousands of distinct CDR3 sequences, roughly 8.7% of them with a count of one. The ten largest clones capture 3% to 4.5% of the sample. Whole blood was used without cell fractionation, so the repertoire reflected all unsorted peripheral T cells.

Sequences were obtained from blood. These receptors all stem from an adult in good health.

This clonotype has ten or more counts. The V call is TRBV3-1, the J call TRBJ2-7; TRBD1 matches at 12 bases. This CDR3 spans 16 amino acids. Trimming took 2 bases from V and 9 from J; bases not matched to a gene: 11. The germline gives CDR1 LGHDT, CDR2 YNNKEL (reference sequence). The CDR3: CASSQQDGGQGAGQYF. Written as DNA, the CDR3 is TGTGCCAGCAGCCAACAGGACGGGGGACAGGGGGCAGGGCAGTACTTC.

The table lists this clonotype with many counts. V gene TRBV21-1 combines with J gene TRBJ2-1; the DNA was not compared with TRBD1, the D call given in the table. TRBV21-1 is a pseudogene. The CDR3 runs 14 residues. The CDR3: CASSPRCGQNEQFF. The CDR3 region has the DNA TGTGCCAGCAGCCCCCGGTGTGGCCAGAATGAGCAGTTCTTC.

This clonotype was seen at least ten times. The chain has TRBV20-1 and TRBJ2-7, with 8 bases aligning to TRBD1. CDR3 length: 13 amino acids. Per the germline V gene, CDR1 is DFQATT and CDR2 is SNEGSKA (reference sequence). J lost 4 bases, V lost 3 bases, and 5 bases had no gene match. CDR3 sequence: CSASPDRVYEQYF. CDR3 coding DNA: TGCAGTGCTAGCCCGGACAGGGTATACGAGCAGTACTTC.

This clonotype has a count of ten or more. The chain recombines TRBV29-1 with TRBJ2-1, with unresolved D. Trimming took 2 bases from V and 10 from J, leaving 12 bases between them. Per the germline V gene, CDR1 is SQVTM and CDR2 is ANQGSEA. There are 12 residues in the CDR3. The CDR3 spells CSVENDVEEQFF. DNA of the CDR3: TGCAGCGTTGAAAATGACGTGGAGGAGCAGTTCTTC.

The gene calls are TRBV6-2 or TRBV6-3 and TRBJ1-1; D not resolved. V lost 3 bases and J lost 5, with 16 bases in between. CDR1 and CDR2 (germline): MNHEY, SVGEGT. The CDR3 consists of 15 residues. CDR3 coding DNA: TGTGCCAGCAGTTATGGTCAGGCCACGGGGACTGAAGCTTTCTTT. It encodes CASSYGQATGTEAFF.

By share, this clonotype ranks as medium-sized (0.01 to 0.1%). The chain employs TRBV11-2 and TRBJ2-2, with D maybe TRBD2 (6 bases). The CDR3 sequence is 15 residues long. In germline, CDR1 is SGHAT, CDR2 FQNNGV. V was shortened by 0 bases and J by 3 bases, with 8 bases between the two germline ends. DNA of the CDR3: TGTGCCAGCAGCTTAGAAGGGACTGACACCGGGGAGCTGTTTTTT. Translating it yields CASSLEGTDTGELFF.

This clonotype was counted many times. This chain links TRBV28 with TRBJ1-2, with D perhaps TRBD1 (6 bases). The CDR3 sequence is 13 residues long. Germline V lookup: CDR1 MDHEN, CDR2 SYDVKM. V was clipped by 8 bases and J by 5 bases, with 15 bases between them. The CDR3 here is CASGTMDSYGYTF. The CDR3 DNA is TGTGCCAGCGGGACGATGGACAGTTATGGCTACACCTTC.